The 10 T cell receptor beta chains listed next were all sequenced from one sample in a study of blood T cell repertoires in COVID-19. Clones were sequenced by immunoSEQ multiplex PCR, and TCRdb holds only the in-frame ones, with some missing. The sample holds 250,000 to 300,000 clones, roughly 90% seen once. The sample comprised peripheral blood. These receptors all come from a woman younger than 45 with COVID-19, enrolled during active disease.

The gene calls are TRBV7-9 and TRBJ2-6; the match to TRBD1 covers 8 bases. Trimming cost V 0 bases and J 3 bases; bases outside gene matches: 7. The CDR3 is made up of 18 amino acids. Germline CDR1 reads SEHNR; CDR2 reads FQNEAQ (reference sequence). Written as DNA, the CDR3 is TGTGCCAGCAGCTTAGCGCTTGGACAGGGAGGTGGGGCCAACGTCCTGACTTTC. This sequence encodes CASSLALGQGGGANVLTF.

A few counts support this clone. The chain has TRBV2 and TRBJ1-5; D remains ambiguous. Looked up from germline, CDR1 is SNHLY and CDR2 is FYNNEI. V lost 7 bases and J 3 bases, leaving 22 bases between the germline ends. There are 17 residues in the CDR3. This CDR3 reads CASTLARYPDFNQPQHF. Here the CDR3 DNA reads TGTGCCAGCACCCTCGCAAGGTACCCGGACTTCAATCAGCCCCAGCATTTT. The full variable domain, with the rest looked up from reference TRBV2 and TRBJ1-5, is EPEVTQTPSHQVTQMGQEVILRCVPISNHLYFYWYRQILGQKVEFLVSFYNNEISEKSEIFDDQFSVERPDGSNFTLKIRSTKLEDSAMYFCASTLARYPDFNQPQHFGDGTRLSIL.

V gene TRBV14 combines with J gene TRBJ2-3; tentatively, D is TRBD2 (5 bases). Trimming pared 6 bases from V and 4 bases from J, leaving 11 bases between. CDR3 length: 13 residues. Germline loops: CDR1 SGHDN, CDR2 FVKESK. CDR3 DNA: TGTGCCAGCAGGATTAGCGCCGCAGATACGCAGTATTTT. This codes for CASRISAADTQYF.

The V and J genes are TRBV30 and TRBJ1-6; 7 bases map to TRBD1. Germline CDR1 is GTSNPN and CDR2 is SVGIG (reference sequence). Trimming at V came to 8 bases and at J to 7 bases, leaving 8 bases not matched to a gene. The CDR3 has 13 residues. The CDR3, as DNA: TGTGCCAGAGCGACAGGGATAAATTCACCCCTCCACTTT. This translates into CARATGINSPLHF.

The chain joins TRBV25-1 to TRBJ2-2, with 11 bases that match TRBD1. Trimming at V came to 6 bases and at J to 4 bases, leaving 7 bases not matched to a gene. Germline V CDR1 and CDR2: MGHDK, SYGVNS. The CDR3 covers 16 residues. CDR3 in amino acids: CASSPGQGARTGELFF. CDR3 nucleotide sequence: TGTGCCAGCAGCCCCGGACAGGGGGCTCGCACCGGGGAGCTGTTTTTT.

This chain uses TRBV9 with TRBJ2-5, with D tentatively TRBD1 (6 bases). CDR3 length: 14 amino acids. The ends were cut back, 5 bases at V and 5 bases at J, with 16 bases in the middle. Per the germline V gene, CDR1 is SGDLS and CDR2 is YYNGEE. The CDR3 loop reads CASSISVTGETQYF. CDR3 DNA sequence: TGTGCCAGCAGTATCTCGGTTACAGGGGAGACCCAGTACTTC.

This chain joins TRBV18 and TRBJ2-2; D gene uncertain. CDR3 length: 15 amino acids. Trimming shortened V by 6 bases and J by 0 bases, and 11 bases separated the two germline ends. Germline CDR1 is KGHSH and CDR2 is LQKENI. The CDR3 DNA is TGTGCCAGCTCTCGGGTAGCACCGAACACCGGGGAGCTGTTTTTT. Amino acid sequence: CASSRVAPNTGELFF. Together with reference TRBV18 and TRBJ2-2, the CDR3 gives the full variable domain: NAGVMQNPRHLVRRRGQEARLRCSPMKGHSHVYWYRQLPEEGLKFMVYLQKENIIDESGMPKERFSAEFPKEGPSILRIQQVVRGDSAAYFCASSRVAPNTGELFFGEGSRLTVL.

The chain has TRBV30 and TRBJ2-7, with TRBD2 matching 8 bases. This CDR3 is 14 amino acids long. The V and J ends lost 3 bases and 3 bases, in that order; junction bases with no gene match: 7. The V gene's germline CDR1 is GTSNPN and CDR2 SVGIG (reference sequence). The CDR3 reads CAWSAGTRVYEQYF. The CDR3 coding sequence is TGTGCCTGGAGCGCCGGGACTAGGGTCTACGAGCAGTACTTC.

J is TRBJ2-3 and V is TRBV13, with 13 bases matching TRBD2. V shed 4 bases, J shed 6 bases, and the junction held 10 bases outside the gene matches. CDR1 and CDR2 (germline): PRHDT, FYEKMQ (reference sequence). This CDR3 spans 17 amino acids. Here the CDR3 DNA reads TGTGCCAGCAGCTCGACCCGGACTAGCGGGAGATGGGATACGCAGTATTTT. Encoded protein: CASSSTRTSGRWDTQYF.

The chain couples TRBV2 to TRBJ1-5; TRBD1 aligns across 7 bases. The V gene end was trimmed by 6 bases and the J gene end by 3 bases; junction bases not matched to a gene: 5. CDR3 length: 14 residues. Germline loops: CDR1 SNHLY, CDR2 FYNNEI. DNA for the CDR3: TGTGCCAGCAGACGGGACAGCCCCAATCAGCCCCAGCATTTT. It specifies CASRRDSPNQPQHF.